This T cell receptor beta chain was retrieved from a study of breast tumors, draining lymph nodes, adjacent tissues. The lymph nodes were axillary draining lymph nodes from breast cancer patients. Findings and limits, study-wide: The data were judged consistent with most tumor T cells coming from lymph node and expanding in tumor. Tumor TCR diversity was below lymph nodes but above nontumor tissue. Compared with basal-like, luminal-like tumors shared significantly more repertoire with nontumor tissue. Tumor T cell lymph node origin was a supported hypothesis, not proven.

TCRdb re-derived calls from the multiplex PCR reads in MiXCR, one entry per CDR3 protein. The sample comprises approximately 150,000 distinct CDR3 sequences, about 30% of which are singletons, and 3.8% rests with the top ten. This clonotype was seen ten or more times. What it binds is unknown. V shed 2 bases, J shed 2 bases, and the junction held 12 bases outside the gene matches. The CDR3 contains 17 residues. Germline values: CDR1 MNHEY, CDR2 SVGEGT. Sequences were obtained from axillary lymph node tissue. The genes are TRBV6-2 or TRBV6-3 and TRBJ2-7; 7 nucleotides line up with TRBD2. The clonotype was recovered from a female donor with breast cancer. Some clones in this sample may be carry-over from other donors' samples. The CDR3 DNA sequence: TGTGCCAGCAGTTACCGGGGGGTAGTAGCGGCCACCTACGAGCAGTACTTC. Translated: CASSYRGVVAATYEQYF.